This TCR beta chain is drawn from a study of blood T cell repertoires in COVID-19. Assay used: immunoSEQ multiplex PCR; TCRdb lists only in-frame clones, some missing. The sample holds about 110,000 clones, around 88% seen once. Trimming left V 9 bases short and J 2 bases short, with 11 bases between. The CDR3 is made up of 12 amino acids. Germline loops: CDR1 MGHDK, CDR2 SYGVNS. The sequenced material came from peripheral blood. The TCR sequence derives from a man aged 45 to 65 with active or convalescent COVID-19. J is TRBJ2-7 and V is TRBV25-1; tentatively, D is TRBD1 (6 bases). CDR3 nucleotide sequence: TGTGCCAGGTACAGGGTAACCTACGAGCAGTACTTC. This sequence encodes CARYRVTYEQYF.